This record concerns one T cell receptor (beta chain) sequence. This sample was included in a study of cytomegalovirus exposure and HLA in healthy donors. The trim removed 4 bases at V and 3 bases at J, leaving 8 bases unmatched. Germline V gene data show CDR1 as LNHDA and CDR2 as SQIVND (reference sequence). The CDR3 is made up of 15 amino acids. The PCR had 60 Vbeta and 13 Jbeta primers. Sequencing used immunoSEQ multiplex PCR; TCRdb keeps in-frame clones, though not all of them. Of over 100,000 clones in the sample, approximately 78% were seen once. The sequence was collected from a woman in her thirties in good health and CMV-seropositive. Input material: PBMCs. The chain carries TRBV19 and TRBJ1-1; 7 nucleotides line up with TRBD1. CDR3: CASSKERQGYTEAFF. In DNA, the CDR3 is TGTGCCAGTAGTAAAGAAAGACAGGGTTACACTGAAGCTTTCTTT.